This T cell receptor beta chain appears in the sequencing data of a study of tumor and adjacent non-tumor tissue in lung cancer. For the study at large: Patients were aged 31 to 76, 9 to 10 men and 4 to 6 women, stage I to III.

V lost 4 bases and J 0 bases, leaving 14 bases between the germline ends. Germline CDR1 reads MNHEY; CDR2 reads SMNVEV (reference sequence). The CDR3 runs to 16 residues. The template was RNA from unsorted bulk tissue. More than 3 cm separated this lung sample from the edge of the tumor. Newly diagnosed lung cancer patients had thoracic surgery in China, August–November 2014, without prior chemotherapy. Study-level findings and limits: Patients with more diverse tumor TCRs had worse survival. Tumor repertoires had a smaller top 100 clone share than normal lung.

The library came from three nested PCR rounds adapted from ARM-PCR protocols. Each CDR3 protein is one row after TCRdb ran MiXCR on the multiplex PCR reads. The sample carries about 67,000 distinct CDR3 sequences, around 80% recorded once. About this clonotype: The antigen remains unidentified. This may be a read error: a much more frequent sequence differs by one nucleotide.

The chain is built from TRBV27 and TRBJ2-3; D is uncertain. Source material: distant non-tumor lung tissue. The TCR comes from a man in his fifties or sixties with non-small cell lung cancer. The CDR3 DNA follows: TGTGCCAGCAGTTCAATTCCAGCGTCTAGCACAGATACGCAGTATTTT. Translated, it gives CASSSIPASSTDTQYF.